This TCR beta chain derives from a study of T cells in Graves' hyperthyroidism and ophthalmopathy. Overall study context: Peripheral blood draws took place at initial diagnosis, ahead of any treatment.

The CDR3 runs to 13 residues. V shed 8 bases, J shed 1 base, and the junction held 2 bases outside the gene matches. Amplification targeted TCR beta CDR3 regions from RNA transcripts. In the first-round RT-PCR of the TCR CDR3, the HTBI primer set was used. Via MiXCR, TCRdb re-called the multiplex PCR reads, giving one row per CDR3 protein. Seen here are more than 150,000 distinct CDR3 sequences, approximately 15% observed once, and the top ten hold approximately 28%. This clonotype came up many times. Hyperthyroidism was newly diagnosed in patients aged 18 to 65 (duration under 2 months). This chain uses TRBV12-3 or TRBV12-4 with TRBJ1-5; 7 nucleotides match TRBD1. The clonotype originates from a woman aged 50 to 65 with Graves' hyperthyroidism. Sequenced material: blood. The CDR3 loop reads CASAGQSNQPQHF. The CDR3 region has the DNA TGTGCCAGCGCGGGACAGAGCAATCAGCCCCAGCATTTT.